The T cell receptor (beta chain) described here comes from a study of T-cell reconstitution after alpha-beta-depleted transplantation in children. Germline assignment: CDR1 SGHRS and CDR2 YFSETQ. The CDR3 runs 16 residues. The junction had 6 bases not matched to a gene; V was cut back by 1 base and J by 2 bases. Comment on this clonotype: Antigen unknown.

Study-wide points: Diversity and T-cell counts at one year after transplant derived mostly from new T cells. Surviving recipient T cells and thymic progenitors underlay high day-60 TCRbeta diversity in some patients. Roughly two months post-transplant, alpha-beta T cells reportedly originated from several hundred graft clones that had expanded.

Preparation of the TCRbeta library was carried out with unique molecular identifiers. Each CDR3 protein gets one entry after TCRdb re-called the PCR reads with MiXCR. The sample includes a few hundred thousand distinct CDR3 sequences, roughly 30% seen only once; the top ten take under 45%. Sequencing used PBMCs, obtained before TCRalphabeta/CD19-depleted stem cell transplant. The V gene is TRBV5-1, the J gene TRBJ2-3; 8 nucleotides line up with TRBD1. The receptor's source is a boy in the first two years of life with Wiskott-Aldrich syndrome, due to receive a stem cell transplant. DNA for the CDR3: TGCGCCAGCAGCTTGTACGGGACAGGCATCACAGATACGCAGTATTTT. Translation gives CASSLYGTGITDTQYF.